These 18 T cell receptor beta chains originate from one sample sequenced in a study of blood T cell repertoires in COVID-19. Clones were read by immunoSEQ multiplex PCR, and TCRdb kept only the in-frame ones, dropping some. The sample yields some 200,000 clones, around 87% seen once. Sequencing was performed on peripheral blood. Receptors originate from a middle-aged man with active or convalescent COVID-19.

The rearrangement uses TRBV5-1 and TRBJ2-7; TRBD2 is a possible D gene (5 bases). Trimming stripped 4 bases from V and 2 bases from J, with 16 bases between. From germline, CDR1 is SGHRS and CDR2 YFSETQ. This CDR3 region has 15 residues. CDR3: CASSPRGLGAYEQYF. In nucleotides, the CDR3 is TGCGCCAGCAGCCCCCGAGGGCTCGGAGCCTACGAGCAGTACTTC.

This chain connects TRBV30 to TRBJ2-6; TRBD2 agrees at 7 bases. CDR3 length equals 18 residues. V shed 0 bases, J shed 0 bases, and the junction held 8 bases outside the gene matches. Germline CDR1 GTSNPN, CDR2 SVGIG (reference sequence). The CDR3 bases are TGTGCCTGGAGTGTATGGGGGGGAACTCTCTCTGGGGCCAACGTCCTGACTTTC. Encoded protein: CAWSVWGGTLSGANVLTF.

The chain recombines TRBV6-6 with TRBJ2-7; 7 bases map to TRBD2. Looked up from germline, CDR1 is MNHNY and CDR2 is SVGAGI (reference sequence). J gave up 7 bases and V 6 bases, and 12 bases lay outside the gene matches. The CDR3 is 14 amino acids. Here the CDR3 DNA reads TGTGCCAGCAGAGGACGGACTGGGGAGGGAGAGCAGTACTTC. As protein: CASRGRTGEGEQYF.

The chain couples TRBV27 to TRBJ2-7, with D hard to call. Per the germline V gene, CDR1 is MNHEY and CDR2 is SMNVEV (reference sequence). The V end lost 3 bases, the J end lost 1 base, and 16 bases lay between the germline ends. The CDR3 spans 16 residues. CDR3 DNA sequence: TGTGCCAGCAGTTTTTCGACGGGTGATCCTTCCTACGAGCAGTACTTC. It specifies CASSFSTGDPSYEQYF.

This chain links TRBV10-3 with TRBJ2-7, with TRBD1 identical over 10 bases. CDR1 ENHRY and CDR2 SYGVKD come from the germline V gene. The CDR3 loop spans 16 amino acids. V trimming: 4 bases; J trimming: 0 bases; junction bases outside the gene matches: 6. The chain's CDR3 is CAISGRTGGPSYEQYF. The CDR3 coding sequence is TGTGCCATCAGTGGGAGGACAGGGGGGCCCTCCTACGAGCAGTACTTC.

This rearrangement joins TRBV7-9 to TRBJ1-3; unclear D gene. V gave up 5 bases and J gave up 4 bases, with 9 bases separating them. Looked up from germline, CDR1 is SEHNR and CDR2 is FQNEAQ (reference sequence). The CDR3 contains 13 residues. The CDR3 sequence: CASSLIEGNTIYF. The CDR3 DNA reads TGTGCCAGCAGCCTAATCGAGGGAAACACCATATATTTT.

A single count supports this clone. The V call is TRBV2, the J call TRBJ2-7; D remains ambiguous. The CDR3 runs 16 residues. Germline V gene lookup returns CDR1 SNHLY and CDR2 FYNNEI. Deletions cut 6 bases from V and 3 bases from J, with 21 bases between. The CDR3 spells CASSVRGPAMDYEQYF. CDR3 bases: TGTGCCAGCAGCGTCCGTGGGCCGGCCATGGACTACGAGCAGTACTTC.

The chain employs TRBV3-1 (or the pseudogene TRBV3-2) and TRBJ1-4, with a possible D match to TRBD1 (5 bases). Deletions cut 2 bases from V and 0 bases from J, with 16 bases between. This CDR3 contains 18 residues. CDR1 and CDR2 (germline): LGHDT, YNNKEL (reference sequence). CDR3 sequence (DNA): TGTGCCAGCAGCCAAAGGGCCGGGGGAGCAGCAACTAATGAAAAACTGTTTTTT. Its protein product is CASSQRAGGAATNEKLFF.

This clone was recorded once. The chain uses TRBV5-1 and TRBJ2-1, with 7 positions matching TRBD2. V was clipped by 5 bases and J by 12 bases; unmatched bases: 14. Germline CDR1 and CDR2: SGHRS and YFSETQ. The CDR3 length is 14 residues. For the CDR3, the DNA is TGCGCCAGCAGATCTCAGTCGGGGGAGGGAGGGCAGTTCTTC. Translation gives CASRSQSGEGGQFF.

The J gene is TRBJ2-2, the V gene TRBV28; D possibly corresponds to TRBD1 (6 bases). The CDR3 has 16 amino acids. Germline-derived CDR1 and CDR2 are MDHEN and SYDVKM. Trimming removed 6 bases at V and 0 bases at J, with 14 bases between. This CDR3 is CASRVRRGSNTGELFF. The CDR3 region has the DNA TGTGCCAGCAGGGTCCGTAGGGGGTCGAACACCGGGGAGCTGTTTTTT.

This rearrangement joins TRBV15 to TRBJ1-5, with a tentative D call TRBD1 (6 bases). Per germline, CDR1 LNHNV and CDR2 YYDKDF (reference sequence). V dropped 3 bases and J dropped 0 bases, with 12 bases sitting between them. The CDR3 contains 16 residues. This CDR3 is CATSSPGRGSNQPQHF. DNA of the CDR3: TGTGCCACCAGCAGCCCGGGCAGGGGTAGCAATCAGCCCCAGCATTTT. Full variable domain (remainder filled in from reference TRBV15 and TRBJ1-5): DAMVIQNPRYQVTQFGKPVTLSCSQTLNHNVMYWYQQKSSQAPKLLFHYYDKDFNNEADTPDNFQSRRPNTSFCFLDIRSPGLGDTAMYLCATSSPGRGSNQPQHFGDGTRLSIL.

In nucleotides, the CDR3 is TGCGCCAGCAGCTTGGGGACACCACAAGAGACCCAGTACTTC. This codes for CASSLGTPQETQYF. The chain has TRBV5-1 and TRBJ2-5; the D gene is possibly TRBD1 (5 bases). The germline V and J ends were trimmed by 0 bases and 2 bases, with 8 bases remaining between them. Germline V CDR1 and CDR2: SGHRS, YFSETQ. The CDR3 has 14 amino acids.

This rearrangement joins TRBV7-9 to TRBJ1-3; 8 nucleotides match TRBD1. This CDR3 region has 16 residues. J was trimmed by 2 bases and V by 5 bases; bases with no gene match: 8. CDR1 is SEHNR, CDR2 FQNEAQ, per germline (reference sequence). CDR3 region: CASSPRQGSTGNTIYF. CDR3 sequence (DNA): TGTGCCAGCAGCCCACGACAGGGGAGCACTGGAAACACCATATATTTT. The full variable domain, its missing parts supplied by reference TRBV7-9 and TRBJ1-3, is DTGVSQNPRHKITKRGQNVTFRCDPISEHNRLYWYRQTLGQGPEFLTYFQNEAQLEKSRLLSDRFSAERPKGSFSTLEIQRTEQGDSAMYLCASSPRQGSTGNTIYFGEGSWLTVV.

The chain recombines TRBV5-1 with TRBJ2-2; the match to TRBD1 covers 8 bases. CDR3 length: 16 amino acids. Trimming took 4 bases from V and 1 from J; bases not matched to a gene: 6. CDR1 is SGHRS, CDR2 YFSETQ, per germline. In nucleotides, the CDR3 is TGCGCCAGCAGCCCGGGGGACAGGAAGAACACCGGGGAGCTGTTTTTT. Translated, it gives CASSPGDRKNTGELFF.

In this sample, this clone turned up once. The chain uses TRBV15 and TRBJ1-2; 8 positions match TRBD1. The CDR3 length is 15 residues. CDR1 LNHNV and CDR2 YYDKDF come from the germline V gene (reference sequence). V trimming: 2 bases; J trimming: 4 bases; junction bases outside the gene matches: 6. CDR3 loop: CATSRTGQAIYGYTF. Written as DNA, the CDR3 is TGTGCCACCAGCAGAACGGGACAGGCTATCTATGGCTACACCTTC.

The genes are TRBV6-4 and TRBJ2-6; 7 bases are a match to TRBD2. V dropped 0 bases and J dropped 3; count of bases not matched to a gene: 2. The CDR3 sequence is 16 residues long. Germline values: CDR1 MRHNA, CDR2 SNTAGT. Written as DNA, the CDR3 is TGTGCCAGCAGTGACTCCGGGGGGAGTGGGGCCAACGTCCTGACTTTC. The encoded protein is CASSDSGGSGANVLTF.

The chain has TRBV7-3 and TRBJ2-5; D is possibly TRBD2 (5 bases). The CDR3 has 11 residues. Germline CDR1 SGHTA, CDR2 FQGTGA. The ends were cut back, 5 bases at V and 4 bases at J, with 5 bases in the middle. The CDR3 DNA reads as TGTGCCAGCAGCGCGGGAGAGACCCAGTACTTC. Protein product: CASSAGETQYF.

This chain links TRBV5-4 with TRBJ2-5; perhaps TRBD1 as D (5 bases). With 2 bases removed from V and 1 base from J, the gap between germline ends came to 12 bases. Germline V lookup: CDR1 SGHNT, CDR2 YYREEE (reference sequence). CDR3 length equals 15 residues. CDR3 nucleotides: TGTGCCAGCAGCTTTTTTAGGGGTAGCCAAGAGACCCAGTACTTC. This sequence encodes CASSFFRGSQETQYF.